Here is one T cell receptor beta chain with its context. The V gene's germline CDR1 is SEHNR and CDR2 FQNEAQ (reference sequence). The CDR3 contains 12 residues. V gave up 2 bases and J gave up 6 bases, with 7 bases separating them. Assay: immunoSEQ multiplex PCR; the TCRdb copy retains only in-frame clones and omits some. The data hold 200,000 to 250,000 clones, with about 83% observed a single time. The data stem from a study of blood T cell repertoires in COVID-19. Sample: peripheral blood. This sequence originates from a human donor in a cohort sampled during active COVID-19. The gene calls are TRBV7-9 and TRBJ1-2, with D maybe TRBD1 (5 bases). In nucleotides, the CDR3 is TGTGCCAGCAGCTTAATGACAGATGGCTACACCTTC. Its protein is CASSLMTDGYTF.